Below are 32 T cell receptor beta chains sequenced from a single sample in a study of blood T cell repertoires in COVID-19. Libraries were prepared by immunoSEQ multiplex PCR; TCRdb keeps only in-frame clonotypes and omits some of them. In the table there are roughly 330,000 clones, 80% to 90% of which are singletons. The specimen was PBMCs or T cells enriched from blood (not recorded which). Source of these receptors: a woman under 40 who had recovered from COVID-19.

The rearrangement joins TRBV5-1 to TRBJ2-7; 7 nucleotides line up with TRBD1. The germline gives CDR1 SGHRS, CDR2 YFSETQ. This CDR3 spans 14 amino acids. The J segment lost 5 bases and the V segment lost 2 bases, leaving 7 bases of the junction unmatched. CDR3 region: CASSFGKGGDEQYF. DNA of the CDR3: TGCGCCAGCAGCTTTGGTAAAGGGGGCGACGAGCAGTACTTC. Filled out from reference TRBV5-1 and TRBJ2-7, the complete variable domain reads KAGVTQTPRYLIKTRGQQVTLSCSPISGHRSVSWYQQTPGQGLQFLFEYFSETQRNKGNFPGRFSGRQFSNSRSEMNVSTLELGDSALYLCASSFGKGGDEQYFGPGTRLTVT.

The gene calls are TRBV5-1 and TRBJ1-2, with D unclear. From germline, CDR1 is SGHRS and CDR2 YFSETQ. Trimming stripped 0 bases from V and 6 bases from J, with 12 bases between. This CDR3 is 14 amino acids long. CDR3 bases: TGCGCCAGCAGCTTGGTTTCCGGGTTCCATGGCTACACCTTC. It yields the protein CASSLVSGFHGYTF.

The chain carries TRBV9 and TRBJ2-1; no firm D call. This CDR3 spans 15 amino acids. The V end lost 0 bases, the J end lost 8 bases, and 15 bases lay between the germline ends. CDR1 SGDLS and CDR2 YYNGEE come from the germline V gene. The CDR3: CASSVVGGLLDEQFF. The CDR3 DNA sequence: TGTGCCAGCAGCGTAGTTGGTGGCCTTTTGGATGAGCAGTTCTTC.

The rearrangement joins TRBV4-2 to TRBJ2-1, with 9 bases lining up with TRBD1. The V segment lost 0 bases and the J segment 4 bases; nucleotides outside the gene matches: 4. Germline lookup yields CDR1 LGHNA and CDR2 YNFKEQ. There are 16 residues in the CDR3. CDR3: CASSQDWDRDYNEQFF. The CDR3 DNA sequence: TGTGCCAGCAGCCAAGATTGGGACAGGGATTACAATGAGCAGTTCTTC.

As DNA, the CDR3 is TGTGCCAGTAGTATGTGGGAGAATAGCAATCAGCCCCAGCATTTT. It is translated as CASSMWENSNQPQHF. The chain employs TRBV19 and TRBJ1-5, with unresolved D. This CDR3 spans 15 amino acids. V was cut by 3 bases and J by 0 bases, with 9 bases left in between. The germline gives CDR1 LNHDA, CDR2 SQIVND (reference sequence).

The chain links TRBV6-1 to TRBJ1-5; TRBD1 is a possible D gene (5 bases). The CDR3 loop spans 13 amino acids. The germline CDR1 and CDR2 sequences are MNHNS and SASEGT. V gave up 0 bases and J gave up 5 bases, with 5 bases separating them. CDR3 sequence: CASSEAGHQPQHF. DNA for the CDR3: TGTGCCAGCAGTGAAGCGGGGCATCAGCCCCAGCATTTT.

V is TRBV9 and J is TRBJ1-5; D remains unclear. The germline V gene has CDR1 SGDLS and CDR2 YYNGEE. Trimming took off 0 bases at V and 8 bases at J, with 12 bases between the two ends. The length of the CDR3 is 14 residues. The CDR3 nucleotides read TGTGCCAGCAGCGTAGATCAAGAGCTGGAGCCCCAGCATTTT. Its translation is CASSVDQELEPQHF.

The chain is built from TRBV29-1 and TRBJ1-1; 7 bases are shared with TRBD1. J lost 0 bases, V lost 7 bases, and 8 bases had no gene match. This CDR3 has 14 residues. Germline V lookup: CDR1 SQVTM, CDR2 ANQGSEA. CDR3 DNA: TGCAGCGCGGGGGAGGGGGCCGTGAACACTGAAGCTTTCTTT. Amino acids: CSAGEGAVNTEAFF. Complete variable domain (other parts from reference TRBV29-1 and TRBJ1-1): SAVISQKPSRDICQRGTSLTIQCQVDSQVTMMFWYRQQPGQSLTLIATANQGSEATYESGFVIDKFPISRPNLTFSTLTVSNMSPEDSSIYLCSAGEGAVNTEAFFGQGTRLTVV.

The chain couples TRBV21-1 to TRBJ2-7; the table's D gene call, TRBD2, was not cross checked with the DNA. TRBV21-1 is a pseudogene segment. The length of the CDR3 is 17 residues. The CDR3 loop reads CASSNAGLAGGLVEQYF. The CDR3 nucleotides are TGTGCCAGCAGCAATGCCGGACTAGCGGGGGGGCTGGTCGAGCAGTACTTC.

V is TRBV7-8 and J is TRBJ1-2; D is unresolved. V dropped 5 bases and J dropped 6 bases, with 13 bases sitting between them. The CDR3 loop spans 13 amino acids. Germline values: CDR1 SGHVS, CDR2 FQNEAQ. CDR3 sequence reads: CASSLRGRHGYTF. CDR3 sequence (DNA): TGTGCCAGCAGCCTTAGAGGGAGGCATGGCTACACCTTC.

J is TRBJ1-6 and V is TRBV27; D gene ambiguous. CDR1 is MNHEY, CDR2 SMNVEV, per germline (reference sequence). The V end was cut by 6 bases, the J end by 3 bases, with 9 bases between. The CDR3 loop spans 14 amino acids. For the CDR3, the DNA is TGTGCCAGCAGGCCTCGGGGCTATAATTCACCCCTCCACTTT. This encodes CASRPRGYNSPLHF.

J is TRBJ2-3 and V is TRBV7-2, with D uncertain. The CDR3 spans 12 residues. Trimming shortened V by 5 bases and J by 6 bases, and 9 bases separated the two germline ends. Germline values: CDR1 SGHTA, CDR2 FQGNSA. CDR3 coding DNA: TGTGCCAGCAGCCCTCCCAGTGATACGCAGTATTTT. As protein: CASSPPSDTQYF. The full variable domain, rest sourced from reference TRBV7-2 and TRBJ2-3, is GAGVSQSPSNKVTEKGKDVELRCDPISGHTALYWYRQSLGQGLEFLIYFQGNSAPDKSGLPSDRFSAERTGGSVSTLTIQRTQQEDSAVYLCASSPPSDTQYFGPGTRLTVL.

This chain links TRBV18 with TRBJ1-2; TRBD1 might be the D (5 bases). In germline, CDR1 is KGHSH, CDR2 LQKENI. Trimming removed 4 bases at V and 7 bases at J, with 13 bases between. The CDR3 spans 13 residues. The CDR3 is CASSQWGKSGYTF. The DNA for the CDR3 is TGTGCCAGCTCACAATGGGGCAAGAGTGGCTACACCTTC. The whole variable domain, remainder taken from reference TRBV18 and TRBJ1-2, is NAGVMQNPRHLVRRRGQEARLRCSPMKGHSHVYWYRQLPEEGLKFMVYLQKENIIDESGMPKERFSAEFPKEGPSILRIQQVVRGDSAAYFCASSQWGKSGYTFGSGTRLTVV.

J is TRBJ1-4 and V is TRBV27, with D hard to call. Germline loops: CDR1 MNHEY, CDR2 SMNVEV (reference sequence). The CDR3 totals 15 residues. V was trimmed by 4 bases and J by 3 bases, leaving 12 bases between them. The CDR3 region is CASSYSRRPNEKLFF. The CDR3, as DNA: TGTGCCAGCAGTTACTCACGCAGGCCTAATGAAAAACTGTTTTTT.

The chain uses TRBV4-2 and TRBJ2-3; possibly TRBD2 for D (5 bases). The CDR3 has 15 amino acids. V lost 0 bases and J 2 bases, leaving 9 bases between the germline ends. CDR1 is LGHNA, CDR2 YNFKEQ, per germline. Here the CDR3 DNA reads TGTGCCAGCAGCCAAGATCTAGCTTCCACAGATACGCAGTATTTT. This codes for CASSQDLASTDTQYF.

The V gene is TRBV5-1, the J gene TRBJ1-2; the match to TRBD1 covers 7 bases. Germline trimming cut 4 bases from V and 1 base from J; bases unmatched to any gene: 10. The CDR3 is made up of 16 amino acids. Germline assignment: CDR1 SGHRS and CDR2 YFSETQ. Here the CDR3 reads CASSPRTGQFNYGYTF. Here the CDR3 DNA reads TGCGCCAGCAGCCCCCGGACAGGTCAATTTAACTATGGCTACACCTTC.

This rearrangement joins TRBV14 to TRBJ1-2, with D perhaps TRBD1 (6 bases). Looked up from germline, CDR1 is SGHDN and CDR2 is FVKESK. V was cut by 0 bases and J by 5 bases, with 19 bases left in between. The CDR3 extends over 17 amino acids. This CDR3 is CASSQEAGEPLGYGYTF. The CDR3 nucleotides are TGTGCCAGCAGCCAAGAGGCAGGGGAGCCCCTAGGGTATGGCTACACCTTC.

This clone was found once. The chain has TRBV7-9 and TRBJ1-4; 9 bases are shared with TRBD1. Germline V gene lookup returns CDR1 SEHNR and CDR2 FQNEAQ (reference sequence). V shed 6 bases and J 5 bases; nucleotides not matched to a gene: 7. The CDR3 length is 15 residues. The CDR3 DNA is TGTGCCAGCAGAGATGGAGGGACAGGGAATGAAAAACTGTTTTTT. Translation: CASRDGGTGNEKLFF.

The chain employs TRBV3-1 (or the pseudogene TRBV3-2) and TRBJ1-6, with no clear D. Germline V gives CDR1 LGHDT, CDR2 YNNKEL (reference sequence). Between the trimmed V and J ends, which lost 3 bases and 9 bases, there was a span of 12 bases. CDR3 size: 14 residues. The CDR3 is CASSHPEGGSPLHF. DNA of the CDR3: TGTGCCAGCAGCCACCCCGAGGGCGGTTCACCCCTCCACTTT.

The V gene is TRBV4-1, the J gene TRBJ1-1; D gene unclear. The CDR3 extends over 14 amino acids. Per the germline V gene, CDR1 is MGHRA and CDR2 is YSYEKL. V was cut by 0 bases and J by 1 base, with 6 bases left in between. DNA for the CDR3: TGCGCCAGCAGCCAAGACAGTTCGAACACTGAAGCTTTCTTT. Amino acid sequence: CASSQDSSNTEAFF.

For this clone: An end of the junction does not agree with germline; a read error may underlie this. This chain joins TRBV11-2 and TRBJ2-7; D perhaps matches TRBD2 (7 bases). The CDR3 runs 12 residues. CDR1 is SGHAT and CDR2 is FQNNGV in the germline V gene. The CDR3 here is CASRLGGVEQYF. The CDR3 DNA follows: TGTGCCAGCAGATTAGGGGGGGTCGAGCAGTACTTC.

The CDR3 sequence is CASSLAGAGDREKLFF. DNA for the CDR3: TGTGCCAGCAGCTTAGCGGGGGCAGGGGACCGGGAAAAACTGTTTTTT. The J gene is TRBJ1-4, the V gene TRBV7-9; D possibly corresponds to TRBD1 (6 bases). V lost 0 bases to trimming and J lost 8 bases, with 16 bases between them. This CDR3 spans 16 amino acids. CDR1 SEHNR and CDR2 FQNEAQ come from the germline V gene (reference sequence).

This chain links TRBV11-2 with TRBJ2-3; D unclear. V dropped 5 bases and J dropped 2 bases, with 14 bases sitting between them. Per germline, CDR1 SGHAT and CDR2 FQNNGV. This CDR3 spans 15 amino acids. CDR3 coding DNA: TGTGCCAGCAGCCGGTTAAGAGCAAACACAGATACGCAGTATTTT. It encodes CASSRLRANTDTQYF.

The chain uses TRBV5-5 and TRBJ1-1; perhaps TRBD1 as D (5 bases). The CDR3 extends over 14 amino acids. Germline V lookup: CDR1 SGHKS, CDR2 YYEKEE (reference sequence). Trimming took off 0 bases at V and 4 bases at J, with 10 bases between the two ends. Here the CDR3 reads CASSLGAGGTEAFF. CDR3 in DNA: TGTGCCAGCAGCTTGGGGGCGGGGGGCACTGAAGCTTTCTTT.

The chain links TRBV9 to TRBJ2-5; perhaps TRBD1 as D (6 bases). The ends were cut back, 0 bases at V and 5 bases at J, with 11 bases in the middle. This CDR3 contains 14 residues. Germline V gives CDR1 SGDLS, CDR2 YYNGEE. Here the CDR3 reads CASSVETGQETQYF. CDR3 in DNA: TGTGCCAGCAGCGTAGAAACAGGGCAGGAGACCCAGTACTTC.

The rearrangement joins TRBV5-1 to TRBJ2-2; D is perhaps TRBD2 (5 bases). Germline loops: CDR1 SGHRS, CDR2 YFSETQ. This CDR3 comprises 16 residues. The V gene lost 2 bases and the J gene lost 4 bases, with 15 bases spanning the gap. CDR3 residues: CASSFSGNYGTGELFF. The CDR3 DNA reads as TGCGCCAGCAGCTTTTCCGGGAATTACGGCACCGGGGAGCTGTTTTTT.

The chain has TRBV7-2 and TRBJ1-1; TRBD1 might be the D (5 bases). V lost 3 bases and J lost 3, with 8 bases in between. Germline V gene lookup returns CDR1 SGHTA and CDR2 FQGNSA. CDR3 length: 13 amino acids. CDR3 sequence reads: CASSFEGDTEAFF. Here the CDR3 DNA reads TGTGCCAGCAGCTTTGAAGGGGACACTGAAGCTTTCTTT.

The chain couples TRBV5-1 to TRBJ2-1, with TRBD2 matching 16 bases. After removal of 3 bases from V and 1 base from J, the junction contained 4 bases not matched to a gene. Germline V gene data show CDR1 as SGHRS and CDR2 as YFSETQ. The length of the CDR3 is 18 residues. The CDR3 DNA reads TGCGCCAGCAGCTGGGGACTAGCGGGGGGGCCTTCCTACAATGAGCAGTTCTTC. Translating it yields CASSWGLAGGPSYNEQFF. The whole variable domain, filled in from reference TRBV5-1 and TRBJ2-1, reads KAGVTQTPRYLIKTRGQQVTLSCSPISGHRSVSWYQQTPGQGLQFLFEYFSETQRNKGNFPGRFSGRQFSNSRSEMNVSTLELGDSALYLCASSWGLAGGPSYNEQFFGPGTRLTVL.

The CDR3 region is CASSWTGVTEAFF. The CDR3 DNA reads TGTGCCAGCAGTTGGACAGGGGTCACTGAAGCTTTCTTT. The V gene is TRBV2, the J gene TRBJ1-1, with 9 bases aligning to TRBD1. This CDR3 has 13 amino acids. V dropped 5 bases and J dropped 4; count of bases not matched to a gene: 2. The germline CDR1 and CDR2 sequences are SNHLY and FYNNEI.

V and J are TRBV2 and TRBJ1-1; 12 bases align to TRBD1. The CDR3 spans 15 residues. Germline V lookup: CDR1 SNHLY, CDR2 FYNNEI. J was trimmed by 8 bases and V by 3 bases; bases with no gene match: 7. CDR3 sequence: CASSESGTGGQEAFF. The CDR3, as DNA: TGTGCCAGCAGTGAGTCGGGGACAGGGGGCCAGGAAGCTTTCTTT.

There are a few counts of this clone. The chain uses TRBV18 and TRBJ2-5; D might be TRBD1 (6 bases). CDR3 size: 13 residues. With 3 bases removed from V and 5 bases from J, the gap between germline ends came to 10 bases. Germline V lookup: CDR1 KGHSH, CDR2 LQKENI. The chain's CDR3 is CASSPTRGETQYF. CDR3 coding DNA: TGTGCCAGCTCACCTACAAGGGGGGAGACCCAGTACTTC.

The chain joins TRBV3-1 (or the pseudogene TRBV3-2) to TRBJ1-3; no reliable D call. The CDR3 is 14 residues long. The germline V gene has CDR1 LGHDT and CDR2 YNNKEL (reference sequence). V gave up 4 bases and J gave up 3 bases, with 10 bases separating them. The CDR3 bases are TGTGCCAGCAGCCCAAGGAGGGATGGAAACACCATATATTTT. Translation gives CASSPRRDGNTIYF.